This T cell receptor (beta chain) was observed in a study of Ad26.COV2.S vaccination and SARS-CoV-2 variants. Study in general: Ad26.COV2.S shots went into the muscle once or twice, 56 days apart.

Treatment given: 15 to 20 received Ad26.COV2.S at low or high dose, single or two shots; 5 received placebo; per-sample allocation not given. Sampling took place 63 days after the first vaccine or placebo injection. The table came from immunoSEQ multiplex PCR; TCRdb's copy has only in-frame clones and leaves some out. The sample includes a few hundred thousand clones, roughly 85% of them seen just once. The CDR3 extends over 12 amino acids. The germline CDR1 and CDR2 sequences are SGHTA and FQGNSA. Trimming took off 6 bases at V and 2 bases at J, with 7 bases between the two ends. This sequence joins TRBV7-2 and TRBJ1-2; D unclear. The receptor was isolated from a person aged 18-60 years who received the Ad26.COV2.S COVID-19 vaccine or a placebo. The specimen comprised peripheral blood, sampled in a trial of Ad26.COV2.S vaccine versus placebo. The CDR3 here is CASSYPNYGYTF. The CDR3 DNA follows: TGTGCCAGCAGTTACCCAAACTATGGCTACACCTTC.